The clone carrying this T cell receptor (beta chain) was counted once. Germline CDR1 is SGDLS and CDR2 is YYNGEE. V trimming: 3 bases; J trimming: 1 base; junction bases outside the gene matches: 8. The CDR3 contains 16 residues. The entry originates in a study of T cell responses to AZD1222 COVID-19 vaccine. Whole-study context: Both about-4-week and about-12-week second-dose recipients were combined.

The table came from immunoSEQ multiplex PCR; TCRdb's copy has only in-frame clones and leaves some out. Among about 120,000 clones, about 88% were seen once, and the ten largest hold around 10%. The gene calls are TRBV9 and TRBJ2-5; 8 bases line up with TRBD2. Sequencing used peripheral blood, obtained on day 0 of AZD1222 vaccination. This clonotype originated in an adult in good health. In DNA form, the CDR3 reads TGTGCCAGCAGCGATGGGGTAGCGGGGATCCAAGAGACCCAGTACTTC. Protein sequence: CASSDGVAGIQETQYF.